These 30 T cell receptor beta chains came from one sample sequenced in a study of Tregs in tolerant kidney transplant recipients. The method was immunoSEQ multiplex PCR; TCRdb's version includes in-frame clones alone and lacks a portion of them. The table shows about 110,000 clones, with about 90% occurring only once. The sequences come from CD4+ T cells from blood, collected before the transplant. The receptors come from a human donor who received a combined kidney and bone marrow transplant.

The chain has TRBV25-1 and TRBJ1-2; tentatively, D is TRBD1 (5 bases). Trimming pared 8 bases from V and 5 bases from J, leaving 15 bases between. The CDR3 covers 13 residues. Germline CDR1 and CDR2: MGHDK and SYGVNS. The DNA for the CDR3 is TGTGCCAGCTGTAGAGGTTCAGGGTATGGCTACACCTTC. Its translation: CASCRGSGYGYTF.

The chain is built from TRBV5-1 and TRBJ1-1, with D unclear. Germline CDR1 reads SGHRS; CDR2 reads YFSETQ. Between the trimmed V and J ends, which lost 0 bases and 1 base, there was a span of 7 bases. This CDR3 contains 14 residues. The CDR3 DNA reads TGCGCCAGCAGCTTGGTGTCAGGGAACACTGAAGCTTTCTTT. Protein sequence: CASSLVSGNTEAFF.

The genes are TRBV5-1 and TRBJ1-2; 8 positions match TRBD1. Germline CDR1 SGHRS, CDR2 YFSETQ. The CDR3 length is 16 residues. J was trimmed by 1 base and V by 3 bases; bases with no gene match: 8. The CDR3, as DNA: TGCGCCAGCAGCTCGGTTACAGGGGGTCTTAACTATGGCTACACCTTC. The encoded protein is CASSSVTGGLNYGYTF.

The chain is built from TRBV7-2 and TRBJ1-1; D is possibly TRBD1 (6 bases). The V end lost 6 bases, the J end lost 0 bases, and 11 bases lay between the germline ends. The CDR3 is made up of 14 amino acids. From germline, CDR1 is SGHTA and CDR2 FQGNSA. The CDR3 region is CASSFGQMNTEAFF. In nucleotides, the CDR3 is TGTGCCAGCAGTTTCGGACAGATGAACACTGAAGCTTTCTTT.

The chain employs TRBV6-5 and TRBJ2-5; 13 bases are shared with TRBD2. CDR1 and CDR2 (germline): MNHEY, SVGAGI. This CDR3 has 14 residues. V lost 5 bases to trimming and J lost 9 bases; unmatched junction nucleotides: 6. DNA for the CDR3: TGTGCCAGCAGTCAAGATACTAGCGGGAGGGCCCAGTACTTC. This sequence encodes CASSQDTSGRAQYF.

The gene calls are TRBV28 and TRBJ1-2; 7 bases are shared with TRBD1. CDR3 size: 12 residues. The V and J ends lost 5 bases and 4 bases, in that order; junction bases with no gene match: 1. Per germline, CDR1 MDHEN and CDR2 SYDVKM. The CDR3 DNA follows: TGTGCCAGCAGTGGGGACAGCTATGGCTACACCTTC. The encoded protein is CASSGDSYGYTF.

The table lists this clone with a few counts. J is TRBJ2-7 and V is TRBV6-5, with TRBD2 as a possible D gene (6 bases). The germline gives CDR1 MNHEY, CDR2 SVGAGI. Trimming took 6 bases from V and 5 from J, leaving 17 bases between them. The CDR3 is 14 amino acids. The CDR3 is CASRTSFGSHEQYF. CDR3 bases: TGTGCCAGCAGGACCAGCTTCGGGAGCCACGAGCAGTACTTC.

The rearrangement uses TRBV28 and TRBJ1-2; perhaps TRBD1 as D (6 bases). Germline loops: CDR1 MDHEN, CDR2 SYDVKM. V gave up 8 bases and J gave up 0 bases, with 13 bases separating them. This CDR3 comprises 14 residues. CDR3 region: CASRWGLPNYGYTF. CDR3 DNA: TGTGCCAGCCGCTGGGGGCTACCTAACTATGGCTACACCTTC.

The chain recombines TRBV7-7 with TRBJ2-3; D remains unclear. The germline gives CDR1 SSHAT, CDR2 FNYEAQ (reference sequence). Trimming cost V 2 bases and J 9 bases, with 12 bases left between them. This CDR3 has 13 residues. CDR3 protein: CASSLSRAGTQYF. CDR3 DNA sequence: TGTGCCAGCAGCTTAAGTAGAGCAGGCACGCAGTATTTT.

The CDR3 nucleotides are TGTGCCAGCAGAGGAGGGGCAGGAGCCTACGAGCAGTACTTC. This codes for CASRGGAGAYEQYF. V gene TRBV6-5 combines with J gene TRBJ2-7, with a weak D call TRBD2 (6 bases). The germline gives CDR1 MNHEY, CDR2 SVGAGI. The CDR3 is made up of 14 amino acids. The V gene lost 6 bases and the J gene lost 2 bases, with 14 bases spanning the gap.

This chain uses TRBV11-2 with TRBJ1-1, with D possibly TRBD1 on 5 matching bases. CDR1 and CDR2 (germline): SGHAT, FQNNGV. This CDR3 is 16 amino acids long. The V end lost 1 base, the J end lost 1 base, and 13 bases lay between the germline ends. CDR3 sequence reads: CASSLAWGQGNTEAFF. CDR3 DNA: TGTGCCAGCAGCTTAGCATGGGGTCAGGGGAACACTGAAGCTTTCTTT.

The chain couples TRBV27 to TRBJ1-2; 9 bases align to TRBD1. Germline CDR1 reads MNHEY; CDR2 reads SMNVEV (reference sequence). There are 15 residues in the CDR3. With 6 bases clipped from V and 2 bases from J, the junction kept 7 bases outside the gene matches. CDR3 coding DNA: TGTGCCAGCAGCTACCGACAGGGGGAGAACTATGGCTACACCTTC. Translation gives CASSYRQGENYGYTF.

This clone was observed a single time. This chain connects TRBV15 to TRBJ2-7, with a possible D match to TRBD2 (6 bases). In germline, CDR1 is LNHNV, CDR2 YYDKDF (reference sequence). V dropped 4 bases and J dropped 6 bases, with 16 bases sitting between them. The CDR3 covers 14 residues. The CDR3 nucleotides read TGTGCCACCAGCATCTCCGGGGGATCGGGCGAGCAGTACTTC. Its translation is CATSISGGSGEQYF.

The V and J genes are TRBV5-4 and TRBJ1-6; D uncertain. CDR3 length equals 15 residues. Trimming left V 4 bases short and J 9 bases short, with 17 bases between. The germline gives CDR1 SGHNT, CDR2 YYREEE (reference sequence). The CDR3, as DNA: TGTGCCAGCAGCCGCCGCGAGGGCGCGGGTTCACCCCTCCACTTT. Amino acids: CASSRREGAGSPLHF.

This chain connects TRBV27 to TRBJ2-7; no firm D call. Germline lookup yields CDR1 MNHEY and CDR2 SMNVEV (reference sequence). Trimming took off 0 bases at V and 0 bases at J, with 9 bases between the two ends. This CDR3 is built from 15 residues. CDR3 protein: CASSLSSRNSYEQYF. In DNA form, the CDR3 reads TGTGCCAGCAGTTTATCGTCCAGGAACTCCTACGAGCAGTACTTC.

This rearrangement joins TRBV30 to TRBJ1-5; 7 bases are shared with TRBD1. With V trimmed by 0 bases and J by 6 bases, 5 bases remained unmatched. CDR1 GTSNPN and CDR2 SVGIG come from the germline V gene (reference sequence). The CDR3 extends over 14 amino acids. The CDR3 here is CAWSVGGRGQPQHF. In nucleotides, the CDR3 is TGTGCCTGGAGTGTAGGGGGCAGGGGTCAGCCCCAGCATTTT.

The chain carries TRBV6-5 and TRBJ2-1; 7 bases agree with TRBD2. J gave up 6 bases and V 5 bases, and 7 bases lay outside the gene matches. The CDR3 is made up of 14 amino acids. CDR1 and CDR2 (germline): MNHEY, SVGAGI. The CDR3 nucleotides read TGTGCCAGCAGTGGGGGGGACTACCGCAATGAGCAGTTCTTC. Protein product: CASSGGDYRNEQFF.

V usage is TRBV14 and J usage is TRBJ2-7; TRBD1 is a possible D gene (5 bases). Germline assignment: CDR1 SGHDN and CDR2 FVKESK. V lost 3 bases and J lost 0, with 15 bases in between. The CDR3 length is 16 residues. For the CDR3, the DNA is TGTGCCAGCAGCCATCCCATGGGGCAGAGCTCCTACGAGCAGTACTTC. Translating it yields CASSHPMGQSSYEQYF. Full variable domain (missing parts from reference TRBV14 and TRBJ2-7): EAGVTQFPSHSVIEKGQTVTLRCDPISGHDNLYWYRRVMGKEIKFLLHFVKESKQDESGMPNNRFLAERTGGTYSTLKVQPAELEDSGVYFCASSHPMGQSSYEQYFGPGTRLTVT.

This clone was picked up a small number of times. This CDR3 reads CASSQDRGLGYTF. CDR3 bases: TGTGCCAGCAGCCAAGATAGGGGATTGGGCTACACCTTC. This chain uses TRBV14 with TRBJ1-2; tentatively, D is TRBD1 (5 bases). V was clipped by 0 bases and J by 8 bases, with 10 bases between them. This CDR3 has 13 amino acids. CDR1 and CDR2 (germline): SGHDN, FVKESK.

The genes are TRBV28 and TRBJ1-1; 9 nucleotides line up with TRBD1. With V trimmed by 5 bases and J by 4 bases, 5 bases remained unmatched. CDR1 MDHEN and CDR2 SYDVKM come from the germline V gene. This CDR3 contains 14 residues. CDR3 sequence: CASSRTGVGTEAFF. CDR3 nucleotides: TGTGCCAGCAGTCGGACAGGGGTGGGCACTGAAGCTTTCTTT.

The chain carries TRBV5-6 and TRBJ1-1, with 8 bases lining up with TRBD1. CDR1 and CDR2 from the germline V gene are SGHDT and YYEEEE. The CDR3 sequence is 15 residues long. V shed 2 bases, J shed 1 base, and the junction held 4 bases outside the gene matches. CDR3 nucleotides: TGTGCCAGCAGCTTCATTGACAGGGGGAACACTGAAGCTTTCTTT. It encodes CASSFIDRGNTEAFF. Drawing the rest from reference TRBV5-6 and TRBJ1-1, the complete variable domain is DAGVTQSPTHLIKTRGQQVTLRCSPKSGHDTVSWYQQALGQGPQFIFQYYEEEERQRGNFPDRFSGHQFPNYSSELNVNALLLGDSALYLCASSFIDRGNTEAFFGQGTRLTVV.

The rearrangement uses TRBV7-8 and TRBJ2-1, with a tentative D call TRBD1 (5 bases). Germline lookup yields CDR1 SGHVS and CDR2 FQNEAQ. CDR3 length: 14 residues. The ends were cut back, 5 bases at V and 0 bases at J, with 8 bases in the middle. DNA for the CDR3: TGTGCCAGCAGCCTGGGGCTCTCCTACAATGAGCAGTTCTTC. Translated, it gives CASSLGLSYNEQFF.

The chain employs TRBV30 and TRBJ2-3; weak D call: TRBD2 (6 bases). V lost 1 base and J lost 1, with 18 bases in between. The length of the CDR3 is 17 residues. Looked up from germline, CDR1 is GTSNPN and CDR2 is SVGIG (reference sequence). This chain's CDR3 is CAWSGGVRVPGTDTQYF. The DNA of the CDR3 is TGTGCCTGGAGTGGGGGGGTTAGAGTCCCGGGCACAGATACGCAGTATTTT.

V gene TRBV5-6 combines with J gene TRBJ2-7; D is uncertain. CDR1 and CDR2 (germline): SGHDT, YYEEEE. The CDR3 extends over 11 amino acids. V shed 4 bases and J shed 4 bases, with 6 bases lying between them. CDR3 DNA: TGTGCCAGCAGCGCTAAATACGAGCAGTACTTC. Residues: CASSAKYEQYF.

This clone was detected only a few times. V usage is TRBV7-9 and J usage is TRBJ1-2, with a tentative D call TRBD1 (5 bases). V lost 5 bases to trimming and J lost 4 bases, with 11 bases between them. The CDR3 has 13 residues. Germline V CDR1 and CDR2: SEHNR, FQNEAQ (reference sequence). The CDR3, as DNA: TGTGCCAGCAGCCCAACCGACAGCTATGGCTACACCTTC. This gives the protein CASSPTDSYGYTF.

The chain combines TRBV6-5 with TRBJ1-2; D ambiguous. The CDR3 is 14 residues long. CDR1 and CDR2 (germline): MNHEY, SVGAGI. V was pared by 6 bases and J by 5 bases, with 16 bases between. Here the CDR3 DNA reads TGTGCCAGCAGCTCCCCTTTCGGGGTATATGGCTACACCTTC. Its translation: CASSSPFGVYGYTF.

The CDR3 loop reads CASSLRPGGLGNQPQHF. CDR3 in DNA: TGCGCCAGCAGCTTGAGACCAGGGGGCTTGGGCAATCAGCCCCAGCATTTT. The chain couples TRBV5-1 to TRBJ1-5; the match to TRBD1 covers 8 bases. The CDR3 spans 17 residues. The V gene end was trimmed by 1 base and the J gene end by 2 bases; junction bases not matched to a gene: 8. In germline, CDR1 is SGHRS, CDR2 YFSETQ.

This chain joins TRBV5-8 and TRBJ1-2, with 7 positions matching TRBD1. Germline lookup yields CDR1 SGHTS and CDR2 YDEGEE. V trimming: 0 bases; J trimming: 4 bases; junction bases outside the gene matches: 12. CDR3 length equals 17 residues. The CDR3 DNA reads TGTGCCAGCAGCTTGGGTCTGTATGGGACAGAGGCCTATGGCTACACCTTC. It encodes CASSLGLYGTEAYGYTF.

The rearrangement uses TRBV14 and TRBJ2-7, with D possibly TRBD2 on 5 matching bases. This CDR3 contains 13 residues. Trimming shortened V by 0 bases and J by 6 bases, and 9 bases separated the two germline ends. The germline V gene has CDR1 SGHDN and CDR2 FVKESK. The CDR3 bases are TGTGCCAGCAGCCAAGATCAGGCGGGCGAGCAGTACTTC. Translating gives CASSQDQAGEQYF.

J is TRBJ1-1 and V is TRBV5-6, with D possibly matching TRBD1 (5 bases). This CDR3 is 15 amino acids long. Per germline, CDR1 SGHDT and CDR2 YYEEEE. The V end was cut by 0 bases, the J end by 5 bases, with 14 bases between. CDR3 region: CASSLVVQGGTEAFF. The CDR3 DNA sequence: TGTGCCAGCAGCTTGGTGGTCCAGGGTGGGACTGAAGCTTTCTTT. Full variable domain (outside the CDR3, taken from reference TRBV5-6 and TRBJ1-1): DAGVTQSPTHLIKTRGQQVTLRCSPKSGHDTVSWYQQALGQGPQFIFQYYEEEERQRGNFPDRFSGHQFPNYSSELNVNALLLGDSALYLCASSLVVQGGTEAFFGQGTRLTVV.